This T cell receptor beta chain was recovered during a study of CD8 T cells in Susac syndrome. Random hexamers were used to reverse transcribe the RNA input (roughly 0.5 to 1 ug). One entry per CDR3 protein results from TCRdb running MiXCR on the immunoSEQ multiplex PCR reads. The sample shows 150,000 to 200,000 distinct CDR3 sequences, 90% to 95% of them seen only once. Germline V gene data show CDR1 as DFQATT and CDR2 as SNEGSKA (reference sequence). This CDR3 is 14 amino acids long. Trimming took off 5 bases at V and 5 bases at J, with 19 bases between the two ends. Sequencing used CD4+ T cells from PBMCs. J is TRBJ2-7 and V is TRBV20-1, with D possibly being TRBD1 (6 bases). The receptor was isolated from a human donor with Susac syndrome. The CDR3 nucleotides are TGCAGTGCTGTCTTAGCGTCCAGGGGTGACGAGCAGTACTTC. Residues: CSAVLASRGDEQYF.